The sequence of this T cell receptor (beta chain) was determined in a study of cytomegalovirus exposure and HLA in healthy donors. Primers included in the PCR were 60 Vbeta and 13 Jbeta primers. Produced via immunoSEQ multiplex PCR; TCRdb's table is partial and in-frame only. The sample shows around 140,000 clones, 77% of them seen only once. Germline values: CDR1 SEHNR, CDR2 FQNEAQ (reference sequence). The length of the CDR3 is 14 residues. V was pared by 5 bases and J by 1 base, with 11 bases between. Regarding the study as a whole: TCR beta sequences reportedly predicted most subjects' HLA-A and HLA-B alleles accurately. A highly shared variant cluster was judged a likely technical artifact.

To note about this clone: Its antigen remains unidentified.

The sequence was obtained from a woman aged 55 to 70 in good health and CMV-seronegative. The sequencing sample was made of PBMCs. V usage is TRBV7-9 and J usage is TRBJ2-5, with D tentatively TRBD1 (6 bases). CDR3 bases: TGTGCCAGCAGCCACACAGGGTCCCAAGAGACCCAGTACTTC. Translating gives CASSHTGSQETQYF. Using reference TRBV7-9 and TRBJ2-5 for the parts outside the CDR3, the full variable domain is DTGVSQNPRHKITKRGQNVTFRCDPISEHNRLYWYRQTLGQGPEFLTYFQNEAQLEKSRLLSDRFSAERPKGSFSTLEIQRTEQGDSAMYLCASSHTGSQETQYFGPGTRLLVL.